Presented here are 22 T cell receptor beta chains from one specimen sequenced in a study of cytomegalovirus exposure and HLA in healthy donors. Method: immunoSEQ multiplex PCR; TCRdb's copy keeps in-frame clones and lacks some. The table shows 110,000 or so clones, with about 86% occurring only once. Sequencing was carried out using PBMCs. These receptors all come from a woman aged 18-29 years in good health and CMV-seropositive.

The chain carries TRBV7-3 and TRBJ2-1, with D possibly being TRBD2 (5 bases). The CDR3 is 15 residues long. V dropped 5 bases and J dropped 2 bases, with 13 bases sitting between them. The germline gives CDR1 SGHTA, CDR2 FQGTGA. The CDR3 sequence: CASSPTRSAYNEQFF. In nucleotides, the CDR3 is TGTGCCAGCAGCCCAACTAGAAGCGCCTACAATGAGCAGTTCTTC.

This clone was seen only once. The CDR3 DNA follows: TGCGCCAGCAGCCAAGATTTGGGCATAACGCAGTATTTT. This translates into CASSQDLGITQYF. This chain uses TRBV4-1 with TRBJ2-3; D remains unclear. In germline, CDR1 is MGHRA, CDR2 YSYEKL. Trimming shortened V by 0 bases and J by 9 bases, and 10 bases separated the two germline ends. The CDR3 spans 13 residues.

CDR3 nucleotide sequence: TGTGCCACCAGCAGAGGGGGGGGCTCCTACAATGAGCAGTTCTTC. It codes for CATSRGGGSYNEQFF. This chain uses TRBV15 with TRBJ2-1; 7 bases align to TRBD2. This CDR3 region has 15 residues. J was trimmed by 0 bases and V by 1 base; bases with no gene match: 0. Germline-derived CDR1 and CDR2 are LNHNV and YYDKDF (reference sequence).

This sequence joins TRBV6-6 and TRBJ1-4; 7 nucleotides align to TRBD1. Losses at the gene ends were 7 bases for V and 11 bases for J; bases not matched to a gene: 10. The germline gives CDR1 MNHNY, CDR2 SVGAGI (reference sequence). The CDR3 is 13 residues long. The CDR3 region is CASIRETGRKLFF. CDR3 in DNA: TGTGCCAGCATCCGAGAGACAGGGCGGAAACTGTTTTTT.

The rearrangement joins TRBV5-4 to TRBJ2-3; 9 nucleotides match TRBD2. Germline V CDR1 and CDR2: SGHNT, YYREEE (reference sequence). The length of the CDR3 is 20 residues. Germline trimming cut 0 bases from V and 2 bases from J; bases unmatched to any gene: 16. CDR3 coding DNA: TGTGCCAGCAGCTTGGAAGTCAGACTAGCGGATGGGGAGCACACAGATACGCAGTATTTT. It is translated as CASSLEVRLADGEHTDTQYF. Full variable domain (outside the CDR3, taken from reference TRBV5-4 and TRBJ2-3): ETGVTQSPTHLIKTRGQQVTLRCSSQSGHNTVSWYQQALGQGPQFIFQYYREEENGRGNFPPRFSGLQFPNYSSELNVNALELDDSALYLCASSLEVRLADGEHTDTQYFGPGTRLTVL.

This clone was seen a single time. The J gene is TRBJ2-2, the V gene TRBV5-1; perhaps TRBD2 as D (5 bases). Deletions cut 0 bases from V and 4 bases from J, with 10 bases between. Germline-derived CDR1 and CDR2 are SGHRS and YFSETQ. This CDR3 region has 15 residues. The CDR3 region has the DNA TGCGCCAGCAGCTTGGACGGGGTCGTCACCGGGGAGCTGTTTTTT. Amino acids: CASSLDGVVTGELFF.

This clone was detected a few times. This rearrangement joins TRBV5-4 to TRBJ1-2; D perhaps matches TRBD1 (6 bases). Trimming took off 0 bases at V and 3 bases at J, with 6 bases between the two ends. The germline V gene has CDR1 SGHNT and CDR2 YYREEE (reference sequence). CDR3 length equals 13 residues. This CDR3 reads CASSLGQDYGYTF. The CDR3 DNA is TGTGCCAGCAGCTTGGGACAGGACTATGGCTACACCTTC.

The rearrangement links TRBV2 to TRBJ2-7, with 7 bases matching TRBD1. V was pared by 3 bases and J by 5 bases, with 13 bases of the junction left unmatched. Germline V gene data show CDR1 as SNHLY and CDR2 as FYNNEI. The CDR3 length is 16 residues. CDR3 sequence (DNA): TGTGCCAGCAGTGAGACACCCCCGGGACAGACCCACGAGCAGTACTTC. Protein product: CASSETPPGQTHEQYF.

This chain uses TRBV28 with TRBJ1-6; 9 nucleotides align to TRBD1. The trim removed 7 bases at V and 5 bases at J, leaving 18 bases unmatched. The germline CDR1 and CDR2 sequences are MDHEN and SYDVKM. The CDR3 is 19 amino acids. CDR3: CASTAGTGLYSGNNSPLHF. The CDR3 nucleotides are TGTGCCAGCACCGCCGGGACAGGGCTCTATTCCGGAAATAATTCACCCCTCCACTTT.

The chain recombines TRBV7-9 with TRBJ1-2, with D possibly TRBD1 on 5 matching bases. This CDR3 spans 11 amino acids. Germline-derived CDR1 and CDR2 are SEHNR and FQNEAQ (reference sequence). V was pared by 8 bases and J by 7 bases, with 11 bases between. The chain's CDR3 is CASRRDSGYTF. The CDR3 DNA is TGTGCCAGCCGCCGGGACTCTGGCTACACCTTC.

To note about this clone: The same CDR3 can be traced to other DNA sequences in this sample. The chain couples TRBV28 to TRBJ1-2, with D unclear. Deletions cut 5 bases from V and 2 bases from J, with 6 bases between. From germline, CDR1 is MDHEN and CDR2 SYDVKM. This CDR3 spans 12 amino acids. CDR3 nucleotides: TGTGCCAGCAGTCGAGGGAACTATGGCTACACCTTC. The encoded protein is CASSRGNYGYTF.

The chain uses TRBV28 and TRBJ2-7, with 7 bases that match TRBD1. V gave up 3 bases and J gave up 0 bases; unmatched junction bases: 8. The CDR3 is made up of 16 amino acids. CDR1 is MDHEN and CDR2 is SYDVKM in the germline V gene. This chain's CDR3 is CASSFPLGQISYEQYF. CDR3 nucleotide sequence: TGTGCCAGCAGTTTTCCTTTGGGACAGATCTCCTACGAGCAGTACTTC.

The chain links TRBV9 to TRBJ1-2; D gene uncertain. Looked up from germline, CDR1 is SGDLS and CDR2 is YYNGEE. The CDR3 is 14 amino acids. Trimming shortened V by 0 bases and J by 4 bases, and 10 bases separated the two germline ends. CDR3 residues: CASSVASGGYGYTF. The CDR3 DNA is TGTGCCAGCAGCGTAGCCTCCGGAGGCTATGGCTACACCTTC.

This sequence joins TRBV15 and TRBJ2-3; a possible D gene is TRBD2 (5 bases). CDR1 and CDR2 from the germline V gene are LNHNV and YYDKDF (reference sequence). With 7 bases removed from V and 3 bases from J, the gap between germline ends came to 11 bases. The CDR3 is 13 residues long. In nucleotides, the CDR3 is TGTGCCACCACCGGGGTTTGGACAGATACGCAGTATTTT. As protein: CATTGVWTDTQYF.

CDR3 residues: CASSQVRVLGTDFGKLFF. In DNA, the CDR3 is TGTGCCAGCAGCCAAGTCAGGGTTTTAGGGACAGACTTTGGGAAACTGTTTTTT. The gene calls are TRBV4-2 and TRBJ1-4; 7 nucleotides match TRBD1. Per germline, CDR1 LGHNA and CDR2 YNFKEQ. Trimming at V came to 1 base and at J to 11 bases, leaving 19 bases not matched to a gene. CDR3 size: 18 residues.

CDR3 region: CASSRTALNTEAFF. The DNA of the CDR3 is TGTGCCAGCAGCCGGACAGCTTTGAACACTGAAGCTTTCTTT. V usage is TRBV7-2 and J usage is TRBJ1-1, with a weak D call TRBD1 (6 bases). With 5 bases removed from V and 0 bases from J, the gap between germline ends came to 10 bases. Per germline, CDR1 SGHTA and CDR2 FQGNSA. This CDR3 spans 14 amino acids.

The rearrangement uses TRBV4-2 and TRBJ2-2; D gene ambiguous. The CDR3 has 13 residues. Deletions cut 0 bases from V and 8 bases from J, with 7 bases between. Germline-derived CDR1 and CDR2 are LGHNA and YNFKEQ. CDR3 coding DNA: TGTGCCAGCAGCCAAGAATTCAGAGGGGAGCTGTTTTTT. Translating it yields CASSQEFRGELFF.

Here the CDR3 DNA reads TGTGCCTGGAGTGTCCCGGGACAGGGGCGAGGGACTGAAGCTTTCTTT. This translates into CAWSVPGQGRGTEAFF. The chain carries TRBV30 and TRBJ1-1; 10 bases line up with TRBD1. The CDR3 contains 16 residues. The ends lost 0 bases at V and 5 bases at J; junction bases unmatched: 9. Germline V gene lookup returns CDR1 GTSNPN and CDR2 SVGIG (reference sequence).

The DNA for the CDR3 is TGTGCCAGCAGCTCCGGAGGTAACACTGAAGCTTTCTTT. Translation: CASSSGGNTEAFF. V is TRBV11-3 and J is TRBJ1-1, with D unresolved. Germline assignment: CDR1 SGHNT and CDR2 YENEEA. Trimming cost V 4 bases and J 2 bases, with 8 bases left between them. CDR3 length: 13 residues.

The gene calls are TRBV27 and TRBJ2-3; 8 bases are shared with TRBD2. The CDR3 runs to 14 residues. Germline V lookup: CDR1 MNHEY, CDR2 SMNVEV (reference sequence). V lost 6 bases and J lost 2; bases outside the gene matches: 4. CDR3 protein: CASSGRAYTDTQYF. In DNA, the CDR3 is TGTGCCAGCAGCGGGAGGGCCTACACAGATACGCAGTATTTT.

V gene TRBV28 combines with J gene TRBJ2-1; 10 positions agree with TRBD2. Trimming at V came to 6 bases and at J to 8 bases, leaving 7 bases not matched to a gene. Germline CDR1 and CDR2: MDHEN and SYDVKM. This CDR3 has 14 amino acids. The chain's CDR3 is CASSPGLAIDEQFF. The CDR3 region has the DNA TGTGCCAGCAGCCCGGGACTAGCGATCGATGAGCAGTTCTTC.

This clone was seen only once. The rearrangement uses TRBV6-1 and TRBJ1-2; weak D call: TRBD1 (6 bases). Germline V gene lookup returns CDR1 MNHNS and CDR2 SASEGT. The CDR3 loop spans 13 amino acids. The V and J ends lost 8 bases and 7 bases respectively, with 17 bases between them. The CDR3 nucleotides read TGTGCCAGCGCCCCGGGGGGGGCGGCTGGCTACACCTTC. Translated: CASAPGGAAGYTF.